A single sample gave rise to the 21 T cell receptor beta chains below, sequenced in a study of T cells in Graves' hyperthyroidism and ophthalmopathy (dated 2019 in TCRdb). Libraries came from multiplex PCR. Sequencing instrument: Illumina HiSeq 2000. TCR beta CDR3 regions were amplified from RNA transcripts. The TCR CDR3 was subjected to a first round of RT-PCR using the HTBI primer set and the Qiagen OneStep RT-PCR kit. TCRdb handled the public reads itself, with Q25 trimming in fastp and clone calling in MiXCR, and kept productive beta chains. Each entry is one CDR3 protein sequence, shown with its most common DNA and genes. The sample includes more than 300,000 distinct CDR3 sequences, with about 17% observed a single time. 30% to 35% of the sample comes from the top ten. Sequenced input: blood. The receptors were gathered from a woman aged 25 to 39 with Graves' hyperthyroidism that later progressed to Graves' ophthalmopathy.

The genes are TRBV11-2 and TRBJ2-3; tentatively, D is TRBD1 or TRBD2 (5 bases each). The CDR3 sequence is 17 residues long. In germline, CDR1 is SGHAT, CDR2 FQNNGV. V shed 5 bases and J shed 4 bases, with 22 bases lying between them. CDR3 region: CASSPGLPPRGADTQYF. The CDR3 DNA reads TGTGCCAGCAGCCCCGGACTCCCACCAAGAGGGGCAGATACGCAGTATTTT.

This clonotype has ten or more counts. The rearrangement uses TRBV6-1 and TRBJ1-2; weak D call: TRBD1 (5 bases). The V gene lost 6 bases and the J gene lost 5 bases, with 22 bases spanning the gap. Germline V gives CDR1 MNHNS, CDR2 SASEGT. The CDR3 totals 16 residues. CDR3 DNA sequence: TGTGCCAGCAGGAGATACCTAGAGGGGCTGAGTTATGGCTACACCTTC. It specifies CASRRYLEGLSYGYTF.

The V call is TRBV27, the J call TRBJ2-3, with TRBD2 as a possible D gene (5 bases). V was clipped by 3 bases and J by 2 bases, with 12 bases between them. CDR1 is MNHEY and CDR2 is SMNVEV in the germline V gene (reference sequence). This CDR3 has 15 amino acids. The CDR3 protein is CASSLRGLPTDTQYF. CDR3 bases: TGTGCCAGCAGTTTGAGAGGGCTCCCCACAGATACGCAGTATTTT.

The V gene is TRBV20-1, the J gene TRBJ2-7, with D possibly TRBD1 on 5 matching bases. Germline V gives CDR1 DFQATT, CDR2 SNEGSKA (reference sequence). V lost 3 bases and J lost 2, with 11 bases in between. There are 13 residues in the CDR3. The CDR3 is CSARGRGTYEQYF. The CDR3 DNA reads as TGCAGTGCTAGGGGGCGAGGTACCTACGAGCAGTACTTC.

This clonotype was counted at least ten times. V and J are TRBV2 and TRBJ2-2, with 8 bases aligning to TRBD1. J gave up 4 bases and V 6 bases, and 4 bases lay outside the gene matches. Germline assignment: CDR1 SNHLY and CDR2 FYNNEI. This CDR3 has 14 amino acids. CDR3 amino acids: CASRAGGGTGELFF. The CDR3 DNA reads as TGTGCCAGCAGGGCAGGGGGCGGCACCGGGGAGCTGTTTTTT.

The CDR3 sequence is CASSLMGLKAFF. The CDR3 coding sequence is TGTGCCAGCAGCTTGATGGGACTTAAAGCTTTCTTT. The rearrangement uses TRBV5-4 and TRBJ1-1; TRBD1 might be the D (5 bases). V was shortened by 1 base and J by 9 bases, with 10 bases between the two germline ends. The length of the CDR3 is 12 residues. In germline, CDR1 is SGHNT, CDR2 YYREEE (reference sequence).

This clonotype was observed at least ten times. The CDR3 spells CASSEGWIPSSYNEQFF. For the CDR3, the DNA is TGTGCCAGCAGTGAAGGGTGGATCCCATCCTCCTACAATGAGCAGTTCTTC. The J gene is TRBJ2-1, the V gene TRBV2, with unresolved D. The V end lost 1 base, the J end lost 0 bases, and 13 bases lay between the germline ends. The CDR3 runs 17 residues. Looked up from germline, CDR1 is SNHLY and CDR2 is FYNNEI.

The V and J genes are TRBV7-6 and TRBJ1-5; D is possibly TRBD1 (5 bases). The CDR3 sequence is 16 residues long. Germline CDR1 and CDR2: SGHVS and FNYEAQ. The V end was cut by 1 base, the J end by 2 bases, with 12 bases between. The DNA of the CDR3 is TGTGCCAGCAGCTTAGAGGTCGGGGGTCGCAATCAGCCCCAGCATTTT. It translates to CASSLEVGGRNQPQHF. Full variable domain (rest looked up from reference TRBV7-6 and TRBJ1-5): GAGVSQSPRYKVTKRGQDVALRCDPISGHVSLYWYRQALGQGPEFLTYFNYEAQQDKSGLPNDRFSAERPEGSISTLTIQRTEQRDSAMYRCASSLEVGGRNQPQHFGDGTRLSIL.

V is TRBV27 and J is TRBJ1-5, with 8 bases fitting TRBD1. V dropped 4 bases and J dropped 6; count of bases not matched to a gene: 5. This CDR3 spans 14 amino acids. Looked up from germline, CDR1 is MNHEY and CDR2 is SMNVEV (reference sequence). The CDR3 here is CASSSGQGSQPQHF. The CDR3 region has the DNA TGTGCCAGCAGTTCCGGACAGGGTTCTCAGCCCCAGCATTTT.

This chain joins TRBV3-1 and TRBJ2-7; TRBD2 aligns across 14 bases. The germline CDR1 and CDR2 sequences are LGHDT and YNNKEL (reference sequence). The CDR3 extends over 16 amino acids. V gave up 1 base and J gave up 6 bases; unmatched junction bases: 5. This CDR3 is CASSQVGLAGVGEQYF. Written as DNA, the CDR3 is TGTGCCAGCAGCCAAGTGGGACTAGCGGGAGTAGGCGAGCAGTACTTC.

This clonotype was counted at least ten times. The chain links TRBV4-2 to TRBJ2-7; tentative D call: TRBD2 (5 bases). Trimming took off 0 bases at V and 2 bases at J, with 14 bases between the two ends. The CDR3 totals 16 residues. CDR1 and CDR2 from the germline V gene are LGHNA and YNFKEQ. The CDR3 protein is CASSQEGGGRPYEQYF. The DNA for the CDR3 is TGTGCCAGCAGCCAAGAAGGAGGTGGGAGACCCTACGAGCAGTACTTC.

The table lists this clonotype with a few counts. The chain uses TRBV20-1 and TRBJ1-2, with 8 bases lining up with TRBD1. CDR1 and CDR2 from the germline V gene are DFQATT and SNEGSKA (reference sequence). This CDR3 comprises 15 residues. The V and J ends lost 1 base and 3 bases, in that order; junction bases with no gene match: 7. CDR3 amino acids: CSARVQGAEDYGYTF. CDR3 in DNA: TGCAGTGCTAGAGTCCAGGGGGCTGAAGACTATGGCTACACCTTC.

The sample holds many counts of this clonotype. This rearrangement joins TRBV28 to TRBJ1-6; D gene ambiguous. CDR1 MDHEN and CDR2 SYDVKM come from the germline V gene. Trimming left V 2 bases short and J 3 bases short, with 8 bases between. The CDR3 totals 15 residues. DNA of the CDR3: TGTGCCAGCAGTTTACCCCGGGACTATAATTCACCCCTCCACTTT. Translated, it gives CASSLPRDYNSPLHF.

This clonotype was recorded many times. The CDR3 DNA follows: TGTGCCAGTAGGCTGAAAGGTGGAGATAATTCACCCCTCCACTTT. This encodes CASRLKGGDNSPLHF. This sequence joins TRBV19 and TRBJ1-6, with no clear D. V was clipped by 6 bases and J by 5 bases, with 14 bases between them. From germline, CDR1 is LNHDA and CDR2 SQIVND (reference sequence). The CDR3 length is 15 residues.

This clonotype was recorded many times. The chain employs TRBV20-1 and TRBJ2-2; no reliable D call. CDR3 length: 12 residues. Deletions cut 3 bases from V and 10 bases from J, with 12 bases between. Germline values: CDR1 DFQATT, CDR2 SNEGSKA (reference sequence). The CDR3: CSAREDPAELFF. CDR3 in DNA: TGCAGTGCTAGGGAAGATCCCGCGGAGCTGTTTTTT.

A note on this clonotype: The junction and the germline gene differ at one end; a read error may be behind it. Here the CDR3 reads CVSSFARVYTF. The CDR3 region has the DNA TGTGTCAGTAGCTTTGCGAGGGTCTACACCTTC. This chain links TRBV19 with TRBJ1-2; D call uncertain. This CDR3 region has 11 residues. Germline V gene lookup returns CDR1 LNHDA and CDR2 SQIVND (reference sequence).

This clonotype was seen just once. The CDR3 bases are TGTGCCAGCAGCTTAGCTGGGGGCGCGGTGGGGGAGACCCAGTACTTC. It translates to CASSLAGGAVGETQYF. The V and J genes are TRBV7-2 and TRBJ2-5; D is possibly TRBD1 (6 bases). With 0 bases removed from V and 5 bases from J, the gap between germline ends came to 16 bases. The CDR3 length is 16 residues. CDR1 and CDR2 from the germline V gene are SGHTA and FQGNSA.

This clonotype was seen ten or more times. The rearrangement uses TRBV29-1 and TRBJ1-2; D ambiguous. The CDR3 is 9 residues long. The germline V gene has CDR1 SQVTM and CDR2 ANQGSEA. V dropped 2 bases and J dropped 8 bases, with 3 bases sitting between them. The CDR3 loop reads CSVESGYTF. The CDR3 region has the DNA TGCAGCGTTGAAAGCGGCTACACCTTC.

The table lists this clonotype with many counts. The chain recombines TRBV10-3 with TRBJ2-7; D not certain. The CDR3 has 11 amino acids. Per the germline V gene, CDR1 is ENHRY and CDR2 is SYGVKD. With 3 bases removed from V and 6 bases from J, the gap between germline ends came to 6 bases. The CDR3: CAISDFSEQYF. In DNA form, the CDR3 reads TGTGCCATCAGTGACTTTAGCGAGCAGTACTTC.

V usage is TRBV20-1 and J usage is TRBJ1-4; the D is unclear. The ends were cut back, 3 bases at V and 4 bases at J, with 18 bases in the middle. The length of the CDR3 is 16 residues. CDR1 is DFQATT and CDR2 is SNEGSKA in the germline V gene (reference sequence). The CDR3 loop is CSASSSPLQFNEKLFF. CDR3 sequence (DNA): TGCAGTGCTAGTTCTTCCCCCCTACAGTTTAATGAAAAACTGTTTTTT.

This clonotype was seen at least ten times. DNA of the CDR3: TGTGCCAGCAGCTTAGGACTATCGGCAACGCAGTATTTT. This translates into CASSLGLSATQYF. This chain uses TRBV7-2 with TRBJ2-3, with D tentatively TRBD2 (5 bases). Per germline, CDR1 SGHTA and CDR2 FQGNSA. This CDR3 spans 13 amino acids. V gave up 1 base and J gave up 9 bases, with 11 bases separating them.